The clone carrying this T cell receptor beta chain was recorded at least ten times. These data belong to a study of identical twins. cDNA carried unique molecular identifiers, and a universal primer site was added by template switching. TCRdb independently ran MiXCR on the 5' RACE reads; one entry per CDR3 protein. The table has hundreds of thousands of distinct CDR3 sequences, roughly 6% seen once; the top ten hold 1.5% to 2%. This CDR3 contains 13 residues. CDR1 and CDR2 (germline): GTSNPN, SVGIG (reference sequence). The trim removed 5 bases at V and 12 bases at J, leaving 10 bases unmatched. This receptor was identified in a man in his late teens or twenties in good health. The chain joins TRBV30 to TRBJ1-4; 9 bases fit TRBD1. Sequenced input: naive T cells sorted from blood. CDR3 sequence reads: CAWAGTGTFQLFF. As DNA, the CDR3 is TGTGCCTGGGCCGGGACAGGGACTTTTCAACTGTTTTTT.